This TCR beta chain appears in the sequencing data of a study of T cell repertoires in cytomegalovirus infection. As for the study in general: Signatures in public TCR beta sequences pointed to both CMV infection and matching HLA type.

This clonotype occurred many times. The ends were cut back, 5 bases at V and 0 bases at J, with 17 bases in the middle. Germline values: CDR1 KGHSH, CDR2 LQKENI. The CDR3 totals 16 residues. TCRdb itself ran the reads through MiXCR, one entry per CDR3 protein. This table holds roughly 280,000 distinct CDR3 sequences, approximately 15% found once. The source is a human donor in good health (CMV status not recorded). Some clones in this sample may be carry-over from other donors' samples. Source material: PBMCs. V gene TRBV18 combines with J gene TRBJ2-7, with D maybe TRBD2 (5 bases). The CDR3: CASSTIRTLSSYEQYF. The CDR3 DNA is TGTGCCAGCTCAACGATCAGGACTCTTAGCTCCTACGAGCAGTACTTC.